The rows below give T cell receptor beta chains drawn from one sample of a study of technical replicates of blood from several donors. Assay used: immunoSEQ multiplex PCR; TCRdb lists only in-frame clones, some missing. The profile shows 55,000 to 75,000 clones, almost 95% of them singletons. The sample taken for sequencing was PBMCs. The receptors stem from a human donor in good health. Some clones in this sample may be carry-over from other donors' samples. Each CDR3 is given without its conserved first and last residue.

v_gene | CDR3aa
TRBV18 | ASSPRRTDLNTEAF
TRBV13 | ASSVTGDYEQY
TRBV4-1 | ASSQGGRTGTAF
TRBV7-8 | ASSLVEGFYQPQH
TRBV2 | ASSESRVGDYGYT
TRBV2 | ASSGGSRVSPLH
TRBV6-1 | ASSASLLRGLRDTQY
TRBV27 | ASSSYGRATEAF
TRBV4-3 | ASSQSSLHLYGYT
TRBV7-9 | AITGTGLNTGELF
TRBV9 | ASSVESGGSTDTQY
TRBV30 | AWIGLAGAGEQY
TRBV9 | ASSVATGLVYNEQF
TRBV7-2 | ASSPDRAGYT
TRBV2 | ASSGSWTGELF
TRBV7-9 | ASSLPPFSYNEQF
TRBV19 | ASSPGTMPEKLF
TRBV2 | ASGRGYSGQGSYEQY
TRBV7-9 | ASSLTGGLGDTQY
TRBV7-8 | ASSHLGGQGSGELF
TRBV20-1 | SARGGETQY
TRBV18 | ASSPEGDSPLH
TRBV5-6 | ASRGVGGNNEQF
TRBV5-1 | ASSFGLADNEQF
TRBV7-9 | ASSLTLSYEQY
TRBV18 | ASSASGTLNTGELF
TRBV4-3 | ASSPGTSGTYEQY
TRBV7-3 | ASSTRTGPQETQY
TRBV27 | ASRTDRLQETQY
TRBV19 | ASSTRQGPGELF
TRBV5-1 | ASSLVPGSNQPQH
TRBV5-8 | ASSTIIGRGRYEQY
TRBV7-9 | ASSSRTSGGYEQY